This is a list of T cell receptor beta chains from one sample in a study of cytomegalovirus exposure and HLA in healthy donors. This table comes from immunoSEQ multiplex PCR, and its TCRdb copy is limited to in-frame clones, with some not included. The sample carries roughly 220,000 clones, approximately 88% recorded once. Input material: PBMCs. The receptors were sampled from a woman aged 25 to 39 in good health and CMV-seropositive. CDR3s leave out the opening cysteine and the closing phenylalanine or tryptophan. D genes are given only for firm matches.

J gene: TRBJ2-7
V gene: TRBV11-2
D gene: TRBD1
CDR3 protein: ASSHDGQGPYEQY

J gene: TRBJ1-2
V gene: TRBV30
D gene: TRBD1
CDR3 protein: AQTGGKHGYT

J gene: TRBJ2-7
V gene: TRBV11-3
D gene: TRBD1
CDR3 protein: ASSSNPWTGNSYEQY

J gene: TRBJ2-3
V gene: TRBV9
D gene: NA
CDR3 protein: ASSVVGGWSTDTQY

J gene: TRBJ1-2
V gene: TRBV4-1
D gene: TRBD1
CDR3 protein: ASSQGLGQGYGYT

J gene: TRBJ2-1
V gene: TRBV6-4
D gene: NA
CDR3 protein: ASSESQGQNEQF

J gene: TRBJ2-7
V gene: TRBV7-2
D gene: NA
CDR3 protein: ASSQTLGYEQY

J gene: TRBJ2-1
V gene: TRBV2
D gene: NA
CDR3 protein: ASSGGEGYNEQF

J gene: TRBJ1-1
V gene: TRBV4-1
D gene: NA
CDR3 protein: ASSQYREAF

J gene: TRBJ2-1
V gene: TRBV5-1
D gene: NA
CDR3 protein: ASSYPVEIRSSYNEQF

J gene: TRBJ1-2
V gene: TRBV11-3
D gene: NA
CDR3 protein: ASSLDRAGYGYT

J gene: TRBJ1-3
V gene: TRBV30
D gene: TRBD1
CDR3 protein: AWSDWRGLGNTIY

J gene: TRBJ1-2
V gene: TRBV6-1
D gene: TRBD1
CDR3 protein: ATTRGQGPNYGYT

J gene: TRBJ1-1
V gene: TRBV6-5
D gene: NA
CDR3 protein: ASSYGRITPEAF

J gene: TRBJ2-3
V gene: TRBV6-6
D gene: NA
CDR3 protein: ASSPQGSTDTQY

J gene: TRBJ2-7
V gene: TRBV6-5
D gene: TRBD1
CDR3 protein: ASRTGVGYEQY

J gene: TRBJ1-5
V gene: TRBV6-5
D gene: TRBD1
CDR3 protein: ASRPGQGDQPQH

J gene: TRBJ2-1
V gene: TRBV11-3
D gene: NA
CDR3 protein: ASSLVSGEQF

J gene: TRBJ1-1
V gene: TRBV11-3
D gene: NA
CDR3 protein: ASTTGNTEAF

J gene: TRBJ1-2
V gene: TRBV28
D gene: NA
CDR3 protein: ASSSSHTTGYT

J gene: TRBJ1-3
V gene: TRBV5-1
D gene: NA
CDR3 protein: ASSLHGARGNTIY

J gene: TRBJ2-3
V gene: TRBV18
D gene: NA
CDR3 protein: ASSPVPGRDTQY

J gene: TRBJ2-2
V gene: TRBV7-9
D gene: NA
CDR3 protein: ASSPVVGELF

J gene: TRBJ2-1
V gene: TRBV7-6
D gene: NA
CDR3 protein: ASSPPGRYNEQF

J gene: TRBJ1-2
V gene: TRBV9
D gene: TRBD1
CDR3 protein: ASSQTLTGQGGYGYT

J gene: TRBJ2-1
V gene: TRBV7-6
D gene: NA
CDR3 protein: ASSHGTLDEQF

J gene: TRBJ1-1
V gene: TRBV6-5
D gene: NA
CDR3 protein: ASSYSRVTEAF

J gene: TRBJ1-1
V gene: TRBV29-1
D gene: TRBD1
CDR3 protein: SVEKDRDTEAF

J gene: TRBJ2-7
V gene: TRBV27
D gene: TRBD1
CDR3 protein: ASKRLDRGDEQY

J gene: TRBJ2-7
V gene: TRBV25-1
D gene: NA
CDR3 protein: ASSGGTADEQY

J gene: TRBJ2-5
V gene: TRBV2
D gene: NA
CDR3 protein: ASSATGRTEETQY

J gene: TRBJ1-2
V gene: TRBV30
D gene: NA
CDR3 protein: AWSVGGWGYGYT

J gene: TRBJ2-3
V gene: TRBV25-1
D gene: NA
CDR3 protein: ASSDIRESPDTQY

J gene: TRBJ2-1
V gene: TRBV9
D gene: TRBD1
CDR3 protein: ASSVDKGQTTTEQF

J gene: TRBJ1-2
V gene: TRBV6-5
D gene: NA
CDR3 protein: ASSLIASEGYGYT

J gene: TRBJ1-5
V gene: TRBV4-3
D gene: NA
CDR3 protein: ASSLGHDQQPQH

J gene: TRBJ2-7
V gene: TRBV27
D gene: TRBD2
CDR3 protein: ASSPAGRGYEQY

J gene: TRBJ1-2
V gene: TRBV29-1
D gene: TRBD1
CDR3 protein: SSWTGNYGYT

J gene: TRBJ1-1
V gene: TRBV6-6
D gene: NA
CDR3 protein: ASTLQWGAVEAF

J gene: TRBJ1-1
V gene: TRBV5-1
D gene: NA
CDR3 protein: ASRRQEDTEAF

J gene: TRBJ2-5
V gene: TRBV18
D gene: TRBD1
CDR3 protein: ASSLLTGMGQETQY

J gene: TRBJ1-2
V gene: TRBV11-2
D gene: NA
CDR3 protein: ASSVGPYYYGYT

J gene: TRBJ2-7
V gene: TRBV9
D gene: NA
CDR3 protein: ASSVGPTGEQY

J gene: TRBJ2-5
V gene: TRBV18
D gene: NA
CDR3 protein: ASSRQETQY

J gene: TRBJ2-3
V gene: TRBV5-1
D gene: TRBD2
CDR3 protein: ASKYTSGTTDTQY

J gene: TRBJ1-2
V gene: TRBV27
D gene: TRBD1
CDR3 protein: ANQDRGKHGYT